The rows below give T cell receptor beta chains drawn from one sample of a study of regulatory T cells in long-lasting Graves disease. TCRdb analysed the multiplex PCR reads with MiXCR anew, one entry per CDR3 protein. The table shows 400,000 to 500,000 distinct CDR3 sequences, with around 13% occurring only once. These sequences were also reported in another study, on T cells in Graves' hyperthyroidism and ophthalmopathy.

The specimen was peripheral blood mononuclear cells (PBMCs), collected at new diagnosis, from a patient treated with antithyroid drugs. The receptors come from a woman aged 45-65 years with Graves disease. Each CDR3 is given with its conserved first and last residue. A D gene is named only where the DNA matches it firmly. The size field is filled for only some rows; it gives once, few, many or a size class.

d_gene | len | j_gene | abundance | v_gene | CDR3aa | CDR3nt
TRBD2 | 14 | TRBJ2-1 | many | TRBV29-1 | CSSPGSGRAHEQFF | TGCAGCTCCCCGGGTAGCGGGAGGGCCCATGAGCAGTTCTTC
NA | 13 | TRBJ2-3 | few | TRBV30 | CAWGPLLADTQYF | TGTGCCTGGGGGCCCCTATTAGCAGATACGCAGTATTTT
NA | 13 | TRBJ1-4 | NA | TRBV2 | CASSRGLNEKLFF | TGTGCCAGCAGTCGGGGACTAAATGAAAAACTGTTTTTT
TRBD1 | 15 | TRBJ2-7 | few | TRBV5-1 | CASSSQGQRFYEQYF | TGCGCCAGCAGCTCGCAGGGACAGAGGTTTTACGAGCAGTACTTC
TRBD1 | 14 | TRBJ2-1 | few | TRBV29-1 | CSVGTGESYNEQFF | TGCAGCGTTGGGACAGGGGAATCCTACAATGAGCAGTTCTTC
NA | 14 | TRBJ2-1 | few | TRBV7-8 | CASSFRGGENEQFF | TGTGCCAGCAGCTTTAGGGGGGGGGAGAATGAGCAGTTCTTC
NA | 14 | TRBJ2-5 | many | TRBV6-1 | CASAKDSPRETQYF | TGTGCCAGCGCCAAGGACTCGCCGCGGGAGACCCAGTACTTC
TRBD2 | 16 | TRBJ2-1 | NA | TRBV7-2 | CASSRFRLLAGDEQFF | TGTGCCAGCAGCCGATTCAGGTTACTAGCGGGAGATGAGCAGTTCTTC
NA | 12 | TRBJ2-7 | few | TRBV19 | CASITNSYEQYF | TGTGCCAGTATCACCAACTCCTACGAGCAGTACTTC
TRBD1 | 15 | TRBJ2-1 | many | TRBV27 | CASSPGTGHYNEQFF | TGTGCCAGCAGTCCCGGGACAGGGCATTACAATGAGCAGTTCTTC
TRBD1 | 18 | TRBJ2-1 | NA | TRBV7-9 | CASSRLWGQGSGWNEQFF | TGTGCCAGCAGTCGGTTGTGGGGACAGGGGTCAGGTTGGAATGAGCAGTTCTTC
NA | 18 | TRBJ2-3 | many | TRBV6-2/TRBV6-3 | CASSYVRGGGSSTDTQYF | TGTGCCAGCAGTTACGTCCGAGGAGGGGGCTCTAGCACAGATACGCAGTATTTT
TRBD2 | 15 | TRBJ2-1 | many | TRBV28 | CASSSSGRDLLAQFF | TGTGCCAGCAGTTCTAGCGGGAGGGACCTTCTCGCGCAGTTCTTC
TRBD1 | 14 | TRBJ1-1 | NA | TRBV3-1 | CASSQDWTGREAFF | TGTGCCAGCAGCCAAGACTGGACAGGGCGGGAGGCTTTCTTT
NA | 10 | TRBJ2-7 | few | TRBV6-2/TRBV6-3 | CASSVAAQYF | TGTGCCAGCAGTGTAGCGGCGCAGTACTTC
NA | 14 | TRBJ2-3 | NA | TRBV19 | CASSGAWITDTQYF | TGTGCCAGTAGTGGAGCGTGGATCACAGATACGCAGTATTTT
TRBD2 | 17 | TRBJ2-3 | many | TRBV28 | CASIPARGVSWPDTQYF | TGTGCCAGCATTCCGGCCCGGGGGGTTTCGTGGCCAGATACGCAGTATTTT
TRBD1 | 14 | TRBJ2-7 | NA | TRBV5-6 | CASSAGTGLHEQYF | TGTGCCAGCAGCGCCGGGACAGGGCTCCACGAGCAGTACTTC
NA | 15 | TRBJ2-1 | few | TRBV5-1 | CASSSTPAGYNEQFF | TGCGCCAGCAGCTCGACTCCAGCGGGCTACAATGAGCAGTTCTTC
TRBD1 | 14 | TRBJ1-5 | many | TRBV28 | CASSPQGVHQPQHF | TGTGCCAGCAGTCCTCAGGGGGTCCATCAGCCCCAGCATTTT
NA | 12 | TRBJ2-7 | many | TRBV12-3/TRBV12-4 | CASSSPTDEQYF | TGTGCCAGCAGTTCCCCGACAGACGAGCAGTACTTC
NA | 16 | TRBJ1-2 | many | TRBV5-6 | CASSPTPGRLNYGYTF | TGTGCCAGCAGCCCTACGCCCGGGAGACTCAACTATGGCTACACCTTC
NA | 14 | TRBJ2-6 | many | TRBV28 | CASRVSSGANVLTF | TGTGCCAGCAGGGTTAGCTCTGGGGCCAACGTCCTGACTTTC
NA | 13 | TRBJ1-5 | few | TRBV24-1 | CATSDFSDQPQHF | TGTGCCACCAGTGATTTTTCAGATCAGCCCCAGCATTTT
TRBD1 | 15 | TRBJ1-2 | many | TRBV6-5 | CASSYWDRGRDGYTF | TGTGCCAGCAGTTACTGGGACAGGGGGAGAGATGGCTACACCTTC
NA | 14 | TRBJ1-1 | many | TRBV6-5 | CASSYGGMNTEAFF | TGTGCCAGCAGTTACGGGGGAATGAACACTGAAGCTTTCTTT
NA | 13 | TRBJ1-2 | few | TRBV6-1 | CASSPAGNYGYTF | TGTGCCAGCTCCCCCGCGGGGAACTATGGCTACACCTTC
NA | 14 | TRBJ2-5 | many | TRBV7-9 | CASSLTSSRETQYF | TGTGCCAGCAGCTTAACTAGCTCGAGGGAGACCCAGTACTTC
NA | 15 | TRBJ2-6 | NA | TRBV6-5 | CASSSGNSGANVLTF | TGTGCCAGCAGTTCAGGGAACTCGGGGGCCAACGTCCTGACTTTC
NA | 15 | TRBJ1-1 | many | TRBV6-1 | CASSEPPAGNTEAFF | TGTGCCAGCAGTGAGCCTCCGGCAGGGAACACTGAAGCTTTCTTT
NA | 13 | TRBJ2-7 | many | TRBV6-1 | CASRGWQGNEQYF | TGTGCCAGCAGGGGATGGCAGGGGAACGAGCAGTACTTC
TRBD2 | 16 | TRBJ2-1 | many | TRBV20-1 | CSARDSSGSSYNEQFF | TGCAGTGCTAGAGATTCTAGCGGGAGCTCCTACAATGAGCAGTTCTTC
NA | 15 | TRBJ2-1 | few | TRBV7-9 | CAASYRGTTYNEQFF | TGTGCCGCCTCCTATCGGGGGACCACCTACAATGAGCAGTTCTTC
NA | 14 | TRBJ2-7 | many | TRBV7-6 | CASGRSADTYEQYF | TGTGCCAGCGGCCGATCGGCGGACACCTACGAGCAGTACTTC
NA | 14 | TRBJ2-7 | NA | TRBV9 | CASSSRGETYEQYF | TGTGCCAGCAGCTCCCGGGGAGAGACCTACGAGCAGTACTTC
TRBD2 | 12 | TRBJ2-7 | many | TRBV14 | CASSTSGYEQYF | TGTGCCAGTTCGACTAGCGGATACGAGCAGTACTTC
TRBD1 | 15 | TRBJ1-5 | many | TRBV12-3/TRBV12-4 | CASSLGQGQGQPQHF | TGTGCCAGCAGTTTGGGACAGGGCCAGGGTCAGCCCCAGCATTTT
TRBD1 | 12 | TRBJ1-2 | few | TRBV29-1 | CSVGQGRYGYTF | TGCAGCGTGGGACAGGGGCGCTATGGCTACACCTTC
NA | 14 | TRBJ2-1 | few | TRBV3-1 | CASSPPSGAYEQFF | TGTGCCAGCAGCCCTCCCAGTGGGGCCTATGAGCAGTTCTTC
TRBD1 | 14 | TRBJ2-7 | many | TRBV20-1 | CSATNDRVIFEQYF | TGCAGTGCAACGAACGACAGGGTTATCTTCGAGCAGTACTTC
NA | 15 | TRBJ2-2 | many | TRBV5-5 | CASSLIGTFTGELFF | TGTGCCAGCAGCTTGATTGGCACTTTCACCGGGGAGCTGTTTTTT
NA | 13 | TRBJ1-4 | few | TRBV13 | CASQGPREEKLFF | TGTGCCAGCCAAGGGCCGAGGGAAGAAAAACTGTTTTTT
NA | 15 | TRBJ2-2 | many | TRBV18 | CASSPLTTFTGELFF | TGTGCCAGCTCACCACTGACTACCTTCACCGGGGAGCTGTTTTTT
TRBD1 | 15 | TRBJ1-6 | many | TRBV2 | CASWTGSALNSPLHF | TGTGCCAGTTGGACAGGCTCGGCGCTTAATTCACCCCTCCACTTT
NA | 11 | TRBJ2-5 | many | TRBV3-1 | CASSQTETQYF | TGTGCCAGCAGCCAAACCGAGACCCAGTACTTC
NA | 16 | TRBJ1-2 | many | TRBV20-1 | CSARDPRRETNYGYTF | TGCAGTGCTAGAGACCCGCGTCGGGAGACTAACTATGGCTACACCTTC
NA | 17 | TRBJ2-2 | few | TRBV14 | CASSQGGGFANTGELFF | TGTGCCAGCAGCCAAGGAGGGGGGTTCGCGAACACCGGGGAGCTGTTTTTT
NA | 17 | TRBJ2-7 | many | TRBV5-1 | CASSLAPSQGRRYEQYF | TGCGCCAGCAGCTTGGCCCCCTCACAGGGTCGTCGGTACGAGCAGTACTTC
NA | 13 | TRBJ1-2 | many | TRBV2 | CASSERKETRENF | TGTGCCAGCAGTGAGCGGAAGGAAACCAGGGAAAACTTC
NA | 14 | TRBJ2-1 | many | TRBV5-1 | CASSPRLAVTEQFF | TGCGCCAGCAGCCCCCGGTTAGCTGTCACTGAGCAGTTCTTC
NA | 15 | TRBJ1-1 | few | TRBV27 | CASAPGPSGYTEAFF | TGTGCCAGCGCCCCGGGCCCCTCGGGATACACTGAAGCTTTCTTT
NA | 17 | TRBJ2-7 | NA | TRBV4-2 | CASSQDLFGFSSYEQYF | TGTGCCAGCAGCCAAGATTTGTTTGGGTTTAGCTCCTACGAGCAGTACTTC
TRBD1 | 15 | TRBJ2-5 | NA | TRBV11-2 | CASSLVGQPQETQYF | TGTGCCAGCAGCTTAGTGGGACAGCCCCAAGAGACCCAGTACTTC
NA | 14 | TRBJ1-6 | many | TRBV2 | CASSDTPGGAPLHF | TGTGCCAGCAGCGACACCCCGGGGGGGGCACCCCTCCACTTT
NA | 16 | TRBJ2-2 | many | TRBV28 | CASSLASGAGTGELFF | TGTGCCAGCAGTTTAGCGTCCGGTGCGGGCACCGGGGAGCTGTTTTTT